These T cell receptor beta chains were read from a single sample in a study of T-cell memory formation after mild COVID-19. TCRdb re-called the 5' RACE reads with MiXCR, one entry per CDR3 protein. The table lists 150,000 to 200,000 distinct CDR3 sequences, 16% of them singletons. The sequenced material came from PBMCs or a T cell subset sorted from them (not recorded which). Receptors were obtained from an adult woman who had mild COVID-19 (a few samples of this study predate the infection). Cell type and time point are not known. CDR3s include the opening cysteine and the closing phenylalanine or tryptophan. The D gene is left open where the match is weak. Clone sizes are given selectively: once, few, many, or a class where the clone is expanded.

j_gene: TRBJ2-3; abundance: -; v_gene: TRBV14; d_gene: -; CDR3nt: TGTGCCAGCAGCCCTGGACCCCCTTTCGCGCAGTATTTT; CDR3aa: CASSPGPPFAQYF
j_gene: TRBJ1-1; abundance: -; v_gene: TRBV19; d_gene: -; CDR3nt: TGTGCCAGTCGGACCCATAATGGGAACACTGAAGCTTTCTTT; CDR3aa: CASRTHNGNTEAFF
j_gene: TRBJ2-5; abundance: few; v_gene: TRBV5-1; d_gene: TRBD2; CDR3nt: TGCGCCAGCAGCTTGGGCGCGGCGTTAGCGGGGTCACAAGAGACCCAGTACTTC; CDR3aa: CASSLGAALAGSQETQYF
j_gene: TRBJ1-1; abundance: -; v_gene: TRBV2; d_gene: -; CDR3nt: TGTGCCAGCAGGCAAGACCGGATGAACACTGAAGCTTTCTTT; CDR3aa: CASRQDRMNTEAFF
j_gene: TRBJ1-6; abundance: -; v_gene: TRBV7-8; d_gene: -; CDR3nt: TGTGCCAGCACCCTCGGGCTGACTCATTCACCCCTCCACTTT; CDR3aa: CASTLGLTHSPLHF
j_gene: TRBJ1-1; abundance: few; v_gene: TRBV4-2; d_gene: -; CDR3nt: TGTGCCAGCAGCTCCCGTTTTGGAGGGAACACTGAAGCTTTCTTT; CDR3aa: CASSSRFGGNTEAFF
j_gene: TRBJ2-2; abundance: many; v_gene: TRBV10-3; d_gene: -; CDR3nt: TGTGCCATCAGTGATGTTGACACCGGGGAGCTGTTTTTT; CDR3aa: CAISDVDTGELFF
j_gene: TRBJ2-1; abundance: -; v_gene: TRBV12-3/TRBV12-4; d_gene: -; CDR3nt: TGTGCCAGCAGTTTTCGAGCGCCCCTGGATGAGCAGTTCTTC; CDR3aa: CASSFRAPLDEQFF
j_gene: TRBJ2-3; abundance: -; v_gene: TRBV5-1; d_gene: TRBD2; CDR3nt: TGCGCCAGCAGCCTTAGCGGGGGGAGCAAAGATACGCAGTATTTT; CDR3aa: CASSLSGGSKDTQYF
j_gene: TRBJ1-1; abundance: -; v_gene: TRBV5-1; d_gene: -; CDR3nt: TGCGCCAGCAGCTTGGAAGTAGGGAGGCCTGAAGCTTTCTTT; CDR3aa: CASSLEVGRPEAFF
j_gene: TRBJ2-5; abundance: many; v_gene: TRBV14; d_gene: -; CDR3nt: TGTGCCAGCAGCCAAGGTTCCCAAGAGACCCAGTACTTC; CDR3aa: CASSQGSQETQYF
j_gene: TRBJ2-7; abundance: -; v_gene: TRBV7-2; d_gene: TRBD2; CDR3nt: TGTGCCAGCAGCTTACAGTCGGGCGGGAGCTTCGACGAGCAGTACTTC; CDR3aa: CASSLQSGGSFDEQYF
j_gene: TRBJ1-2; abundance: many; v_gene: TRBV29-1; d_gene: -; CDR3nt: TGCAGCGTCGTTGACGGATTCTATGGCTACACCTTC; CDR3aa: CSVVDGFYGYTF
j_gene: TRBJ2-1; abundance: many; v_gene: TRBV12-3/TRBV12-4; d_gene: -; CDR3nt: TGTGCCAGCAGTGGATACAATGAGCAGTTCTTC; CDR3aa: CASSGYNEQFF
j_gene: TRBJ2-1; abundance: many; v_gene: TRBV11-1; d_gene: TRBD1; CDR3nt: TGTGCCAGCAGCCAGACCGGGACAGGTCACAATGAGCAGTTCTTC; CDR3aa: CASSQTGTGHNEQFF
j_gene: TRBJ2-1; abundance: -; v_gene: TRBV11-3; d_gene: -; CDR3nt: TGTGCCAGCAGCCCCCTGAAGTCGACTTACAATGAGCAGTTCTTC; CDR3aa: CASSPLKSTYNEQFF